Each of the 30 T cell receptor beta chains below was sequenced from the same sample in a study of shared clonotypes between healthy human individuals. Only in-frame clones appear in the TCRdb table, and some are missing; sequencing was by immunoSEQ multiplex PCR. Among roughly 2.5 million clones listed, roughly nine tenths were seen once. Sequencing was performed on naive CD4+ T cells sorted from blood. The subset is: CD45RA+ positively selected. All receptors derive from a man aged 18 to 35 in good health.

The rearrangement joins TRBV20-1 to TRBJ2-2; TRBD1 or TRBD2 may be the D gene (5 bases each). CDR1 is DFQATT, CDR2 SNEGSKA, per germline (reference sequence). The CDR3 is 11 amino acids. The V gene lost 6 bases and the J gene lost 7 bases, with 9 bases spanning the gap. The CDR3 loop is CSAGGGGELFF. In nucleotides, the CDR3 is TGCAGTGCCGGTGGGGGCGGGGAGCTGTTTTTT.

Of note for this clone: Within the sample, other DNA sequences also encode this same CDR3. The chain recombines TRBV18 with TRBJ2-7; tentatively, D is TRBD1 (6 bases). The CDR3 sequence is 13 residues long. V lost 3 bases and J 4 bases, leaving 10 bases between the germline ends. Looked up from germline, CDR1 is KGHSH and CDR2 is LQKENI. CDR3 nucleotides: TGTGCCAGCTCACCCGGGACAACGTACGAGCAGTACTTC. The encoded protein is CASSPGTTYEQYF.

This rearrangement joins TRBV5-5 to TRBJ2-2; possible D gene TRBD1, 6 bases. Germline assignment: CDR1 SGHKS and CDR2 YYEKEE (reference sequence). The CDR3 totals 15 residues. V shed 0 bases and J shed 4 bases, with 10 bases lying between them. Written as DNA, the CDR3 is TGTGCCAGCAGCTTGGACAGGGCCCCCACCGGGGAGCTGTTTTTT. This gives the protein CASSLDRAPTGELFF.

In regard to this clone: This CDR3 is also generated by other DNA sequences in the sample. The V gene is TRBV27, the J gene TRBJ2-2; either TRBD1 or TRBD2 may fit D (5 bases each). The CDR3 covers 14 residues. V lost 6 bases and J lost 3, with 11 bases in between. Germline CDR1 reads MNHEY; CDR2 reads SMNVEV (reference sequence). This chain's CDR3 is CASRPRGYTGELFF. For the CDR3, the DNA is TGTGCCAGCAGACCACGGGGCTACACCGGGGAGCTGTTTTTT.

This clone was detected a few times. This rearrangement joins TRBV7-9 to TRBJ1-6, with D hard to call. The germline V and J ends were trimmed by 10 bases and 8 bases, with 15 bases remaining between them. The length of the CDR3 is 13 residues. Germline V lookup: CDR1 SEHNR, CDR2 FQNEAQ (reference sequence). CDR3 DNA: TGTGCCACCCAGGAGGAGGGAGATTCACCCCTCCACTTT. Residues: CATQEEGDSPLHF.

The CDR3: CASSPSGAGGLLDTQYF. In DNA, the CDR3 is TGTGCCAGCTCCCCCTCGGGGGCAGGGGGCTTGTTAGATACGCAGTATTTT. The rearrangement links TRBV7-2 to TRBJ2-3; 8 bases match TRBD1. Losses at the gene ends were 8 bases for V and 5 bases for J; bases not matched to a gene: 18. The length of the CDR3 is 17 residues. Germline V lookup: CDR1 SGHTA, CDR2 FQGNSA.

The V and J genes are TRBV19 and TRBJ2-7; 8 bases map to TRBD1. The CDR3 spans 15 residues. The J segment lost 0 bases and the V segment lost 6 bases, leaving 7 bases of the junction unmatched. The germline V gene has CDR1 LNHDA and CDR2 SQIVND (reference sequence). In nucleotides, the CDR3 is TGTGCCAGTAGCATACAGGGGGGCCACTCCTACGAGCAGTACTTC. Amino acids: CASSIQGGHSYEQYF.

The V gene is TRBV28, the J gene TRBJ1-2; D call uncertain. The germline V gene has CDR1 MDHEN and CDR2 SYDVKM. Deletions cut 5 bases from V and 8 bases from J, with 15 bases between. This CDR3 has 13 amino acids. The CDR3 sequence: CASSPPGGRGYTF. The CDR3 DNA sequence: TGTGCCAGCAGTCCTCCGGGAGGCCGGGGCTACACCTTC.

V is TRBV5-1 and J is TRBJ1-6; maybe TRBD1 (5 bases). V was pared by 5 bases and J by 0 bases, with 12 bases between. CDR1 is SGHRS, CDR2 YFSETQ, per germline. The CDR3 runs to 16 residues. Here the CDR3 DNA reads TGCGCCAGCAGTCCGACTGGGGGCTCCTATAATTCACCCCTCCACTTT. Translating gives CASSPTGGSYNSPLHF. Drawing the rest from reference TRBV5-1 and TRBJ1-6, the complete variable domain is KAGVTQTPRYLIKTRGQQVTLSCSPISGHRSVSWYQQTPGQGLQFLFEYFSETQRNKGNFPGRFSGRQFSNSRSEMNVSTLELGDSALYLCASSPTGGSYNSPLHFGNGTRLTVT.

J is TRBJ2-5 and V is TRBV11-2, with D hard to call. The CDR3 is 15 amino acids. The V gene lost 1 base and the J gene lost 4 bases, with 13 bases spanning the gap. The germline V gene has CDR1 SGHAT and CDR2 FQNNGV. The CDR3 region has the DNA TGTGCCAGCAGCTTAGTAGTGGCCAGTGGAGAGACCCAGTACTTC. It yields the protein CASSLVVASGETQYF.

The V gene is TRBV5-1, the J gene TRBJ2-2; 10 bases fit TRBD1. The V gene's germline CDR1 is SGHRS and CDR2 YFSETQ. The CDR3 consists of 17 residues. Trimming removed 1 base from V and 4 bases from J; junction bases left unmatched: 7. CDR3 DNA sequence: TGCGCCAGCAGCTTGCTGGGACAGGGGAGTACCACCGGGGAGCTGTTTTTT. This sequence encodes CASSLLGQGSTTGELFF.

A remark on this clone: A read error may produce the germline difference seen at one junction end. This chain links TRBV5-4 with TRBJ2-7; D is unclear. There are 12 residues in the CDR3. Germline V gene data show CDR1 as SGHNT and CDR2 as YYREEE (reference sequence). The CDR3 spells CASSLVSSEQYF. The CDR3 coding sequence is TGTGCCAGCAGCTTGGTGTCCTCCGAGCAGTACTTC.

V gene TRBV27 combines with J gene TRBJ1-1; 7 bases agree with TRBD1. V shed 2 bases, J shed 0 bases, and the junction held 3 bases outside the gene matches. The germline V gene has CDR1 MNHEY and CDR2 SMNVEV (reference sequence). There are 15 residues in the CDR3. The CDR3 loop reads CASSLGDSLNTEAFF. CDR3 coding DNA: TGTGCCAGCAGTTTAGGGGACAGCTTGAACACTGAAGCTTTCTTT.

The chain employs TRBV19 and TRBJ2-7; TRBD2 is a possible D gene (6 bases). This CDR3 region has 15 residues. The germline V gene has CDR1 LNHDA and CDR2 SQIVND (reference sequence). V was shortened by 3 bases and J by 0 bases, with 12 bases between the two germline ends. CDR3 in amino acids: CASSIVFGGSYEQYF. Written as DNA, the CDR3 is TGTGCCAGTAGTATTGTATTCGGGGGCTCCTACGAGCAGTACTTC.

The chain combines TRBV18 with TRBJ1-2; D remains unclear. V was trimmed by 2 bases and J by 0 bases, leaving 10 bases between them. Germline assignment: CDR1 KGHSH and CDR2 LQKENI. The CDR3 is 15 residues long. The CDR3 loop is CASSPNHHTNYGYTF. The DNA for the CDR3 is TGTGCCAGCTCACCAAACCACCATACTAACTATGGCTACACCTTC.

The rearrangement joins TRBV5-1 to TRBJ1-3; a possible D gene is TRBD1 (5 bases). CDR3 length: 16 residues. V was pared by 5 bases and J by 0 bases, with 15 bases between. Germline assignment: CDR1 SGHRS and CDR2 YFSETQ. The CDR3: CASSPAPQGSGNTIYF. The CDR3 DNA follows: TGCGCCAGCAGTCCGGCCCCCCAGGGCTCTGGAAACACCATATATTTT.

The chain carries TRBV28 and TRBJ2-7, with D perhaps given as TRBD1 or TRBD2 (6 bases each). Germline loops: CDR1 MDHEN, CDR2 SYDVKM. The CDR3 runs 14 residues. V was cut by 7 bases and J by 0 bases, with 13 bases left in between. The CDR3 reads CASTQGGGSYEQYF. For the CDR3, the DNA is TGTGCCAGCACCCAAGGGGGAGGCTCCTACGAGCAGTACTTC.

The gene calls are TRBV7-8 and TRBJ1-3; no clear D gene. Trimming shortened V by 1 base and J by 0 bases, and 19 bases separated the two germline ends. Germline V CDR1 and CDR2: SGHVS, FQNEAQ. The CDR3 contains 19 residues. CDR3 nucleotide sequence: TGTGCCAGCAGCTTAGTCCGGTATCCCCGGACGAACTCTGGAAACACCATATATTTT. Its translation is CASSLVRYPRTNSGNTIYF.

As to this clone: The sample holds other DNA sequences that translate to the same CDR3. The rearrangement uses TRBV4-1 and TRBJ2-3; D not certain. This CDR3 contains 15 residues. Trimming pared 0 bases from V and 0 bases from J, leaving 7 bases between. Germline-derived CDR1 and CDR2 are MGHRA and YSYEKL. The CDR3 loop reads CASSQDRLSTDTQYF. The CDR3 DNA is TGCGCCAGCAGCCAAGATCGGCTGAGCACAGATACGCAGTATTTT.

The V and J genes are TRBV2 and TRBJ2-7; D is uncertain. CDR3 length: 16 residues. The V gene's germline CDR1 is SNHLY and CDR2 FYNNEI. Trimming shortened V by 5 bases and J by 0 bases, and 17 bases separated the two germline ends. The chain's CDR3 is CASSFSQLPSSYEQYF. In DNA, the CDR3 is TGTGCCAGCAGTTTTTCGCAGTTACCGAGCTCCTACGAGCAGTACTTC.

The chain uses TRBV6-1 and TRBJ2-3; D is ambiguous. This CDR3 contains 13 residues. Trimming took off 6 bases at V and 6 bases at J, with 13 bases between the two ends. Germline lookup yields CDR1 MNHNS and CDR2 SASEGT. The CDR3 nucleotides read TGTGCCAGCAGGAAGGGTTTGGGGGATACGCAGTATTTT. Its translation is CASRKGLGDTQYF.

The chain carries TRBV30 and TRBJ1-3; 10 positions agree with TRBD1. The germline V gene has CDR1 GTSNPN and CDR2 SVGIG (reference sequence). The CDR3 spans 16 residues. V shed 1 base and J 0 bases; nucleotides not matched to a gene: 3. The CDR3 nucleotides are TGTGCCTGGAGTGGACAGGGGGCTCTCTCTGGAAACACCATATATTTT. Protein sequence: CAWSGQGALSGNTIYF.

CDR3 DNA sequence: TGTGCCAGCAGCCCCGGGACTAGCGGGGGGGCCCTTTCCAGAGAGACCCAGTACTTC. The encoded protein is CASSPGTSGGALSRETQYF. The chain links TRBV11-2 to TRBJ2-5; TRBD2 matches 16 bases. J gave up 4 bases and V 5 bases, and 13 bases lay outside the gene matches. This CDR3 has 19 amino acids. Germline V gene lookup returns CDR1 SGHAT and CDR2 FQNNGV.

Only a few counts were recorded for this clone. The rearrangement links TRBV5-1 to TRBJ1-6; no firm D call. The V end was cut by 4 bases, the J end by 10 bases, with 12 bases between. This CDR3 has 13 amino acids. Germline loops: CDR1 SGHRS, CDR2 YFSETQ. The chain's CDR3 is CASSPADGSPLHF. The CDR3 DNA reads as TGCGCCAGCAGCCCCGCGGATGGGTCACCCCTCCACTTT.

This chain joins TRBV7-9 and TRBJ1-5; D perhaps matches TRBD1 (5 bases). This CDR3 has 15 amino acids. Between the trimmed V and J ends, which lost 4 bases and 4 bases, there was a span of 14 bases. The germline V gene encodes CDR1 SEHNR and CDR2 FQNEAQ (reference sequence). Here the CDR3 DNA reads TGTGCCAGCAGCTCACCCGGGACGGAAAATCAGCCCCAGCATTTT. Translated: CASSSPGTENQPQHF.

Details on this clone: The same CDR3 can be traced to other DNA sequences in this sample. This rearrangement joins TRBV6-5 to TRBJ1-2, with 7 positions matching TRBD1. Germline V lookup: CDR1 MNHEY, CDR2 SVGAGI. CDR3 size: 13 residues. The V segment lost 4 bases and the J segment 5 bases; nucleotides outside the gene matches: 4. The CDR3 protein is CASSSSGGYGYTF. The CDR3 DNA reads TGTGCCAGCAGTTCTTCAGGGGGTTATGGCTACACCTTC.

As for this clone: This sample also contains other DNA sequences that code for the same CDR3. The J gene is TRBJ1-5, the V gene TRBV5-6; D unresolved. Germline CDR1 is SGHDT and CDR2 is YYEEEE. The CDR3 consists of 13 residues. Trimming removed 0 bases at V and 7 bases at J, with 8 bases between. This chain's CDR3 is CASSLASGQPQHF. Written as DNA, the CDR3 is TGTGCCAGCAGCTTGGCCTCGGGGCAGCCCCAGCATTTT.

The chain joins TRBV29-1 to TRBJ2-1; a possible D gene is TRBD1 (6 bases). The CDR3 is 13 amino acids. Germline lookup yields CDR1 SQVTM and CDR2 ANQGSEA. Trimming took off 3 bases at V and 5 bases at J, with 11 bases between the two ends. CDR3 DNA: TGCAGCGTTGACAGGGGACAACACAATGAGCAGTTCTTC. Translation: CSVDRGQHNEQFF.

V is TRBV28 and J is TRBJ1-5, with D perhaps TRBD1 (5 bases). V was trimmed by 1 base and J by 2 bases, leaving 15 bases between them. Per germline, CDR1 MDHEN and CDR2 SYDVKM. The CDR3 extends over 17 amino acids. The CDR3 loop is CASSLSDGAGGNQPQHF. CDR3 bases: TGTGCCAGCAGTTTATCCGACGGGGCCGGCGGCAATCAGCCCCAGCATTTT.

The chain carries TRBV5-1 and TRBJ2-3, with D possibly being TRBD1 (6 bases). Germline V gene sequence: CDR1 SGHRS, CDR2 YFSETQ. This CDR3 is 15 amino acids long. V lost 2 bases to trimming and J lost 5 bases, with 15 bases between them. Here the CDR3 DNA reads TGCGCCAGCAGCTTAACTGGGGGCACCGGAGATACGCAGTATTTT. Translated, it gives CASSLTGGTGDTQYF. Combining the CDR3 with reference TRBV5-1 and TRBJ2-3 gives the whole variable domain KAGVTQTPRYLIKTRGQQVTLSCSPISGHRSVSWYQQTPGQGLQFLFEYFSETQRNKGNFPGRFSGRQFSNSRSEMNVSTLELGDSALYLCASSLTGGTGDTQYFGPGTRLTVL.